Listed below are T cell receptor beta chains from one sample, sequenced in a study of shared T cell receptors in the human thymus. Profiled with immunoSEQ multiplex PCR; TCRdb holds only in-frame clones, not every one. Altogether 650,000 to 950,000 clones are present, 70% to 90% being singletons, with the ten largest covering 0.0095% to 0.013%. The data were also submitted as part of a second study, on human thymus T cells.

The sequencing input was thymocytes. Receptor source: a girl under three years old with a congenital heart defect. The CDR3 runs from the conserved cysteine through the conserved F or W. A D gene is named only where the DNA matches it firmly. Size values are once, few and many counts, or a class for expanded clones, and some rows have none.

clone_size	v_call	j_call	d_call	cdr3_aa	cdr3_nt
.	TRBV6-6	TRBJ2-7	TRBD1	CASSSPTGTTYEQYF	TGTGCCAGCAGTTCGCCGACAGGGACCACCTACGAGCAGTACTTC
few	TRBV5-4	TRBJ1-2	.	CASSLVTQDGYTF	TGTGCCAGCAGCTTGGTTACACAGGATGGCTACACCTTC
.	TRBV4-3	TRBJ2-1	TRBD2	CASSQDSIGGDNEQFF	TGCGCCAGCAGCCAAGATAGTATCGGGGGGGACAATGAGCAGTTCTTC
once	TRBV6-5	TRBJ1-5	TRBD1	CASSYGTGANQPQHF	TGTGCCAGCAGTTACGGGACAGGGGCTAATCAGCCCCAGCATTTT
.	TRBV6-6	TRBJ1-2	TRBD1	CASSYPTRQGTYGYTF	TGTGCCAGCAGTTACCCCACCCGACAGGGAACCTATGGCTACACCTTC
.	TRBV6-5	TRBJ1-6	.	CASSYSKGGNDSPLHF	TGTGCCAGCAGTTACTCAAAAGGGGGTAATGATTCACCCCTCCACTTT
.	TRBV11-2	TRBJ1-2	.	CASSPYPGWYGYTF	TGTGCCAGCAGCCCTTACCCCGGGTGGTATGGCTACACCTTC
.	TRBV19	TRBJ2-7	TRBD1	CASSLDRVSYEQYF	TGTGCCAGTAGTTTAGACAGGGTCTCCTACGAGCAGTACTTC
.	TRBV29-1	TRBJ1-4	.	CSVSTGKSVEKLFF	TGCAGCGTCTCCACAGGGAAGTCAGTTGAAAAACTGTTTTTT
.	TRBV19	TRBJ1-4	TRBD1	CASSNRPGQGIEKLFF	TGTGCCAGTAGCAACCGACCGGGACAGGGGATTGAAAAACTGTTTTTT
.	TRBV15	TRBJ1-1	.	CATSRKVTGYITEAFF	TGTGCCACCAGCAGAAAAGTTACAGGGTATATCACTGAAGCTTTCTTT
.	TRBV4-1	TRBJ2-7	.	CASSQDSSGRHPYEQYF	TGCGCCAGCAGCCAAGATTCATCAGGGAGGCACCCCTACGAGCAGTACTTC
.	TRBV7-6	TRBJ2-2	TRBD2	CASSLARRTSGGAVTGELFF	TGTGCCAGCAGCTTAGCCCGCCGGACTAGCGGGGGGGCGGTCACCGGGGAGCTGTTTTTT
.	TRBV25-1	TRBJ1-1	TRBD1	CASMRTGTEAFF	TGTGCCAGCATGAGGACAGGCACTGAAGCTTTCTTT
.	TRBV6-1	TRBJ1-5	.	CASSVAGDYSNQPQHF	TGTGCCAGCAGTGTAGCCGGGGACTATAGCAATCAGCCCCAGCATTTT
.	TRBV11-2	TRBJ1-2	TRBD1	CASNETTPQGAYYGYTF	TGTGCCAGCAACGAAACTACCCCCCAGGGGGCCTACTATGGCTACACCTTC
once	TRBV5-1	TRBJ2-7	.	CASSFFGGRYEQYF	TGCGCCAGCAGCTTTTTCGGGGGACGATACGAGCAGTACTTC
.	TRBV11-3	TRBJ2-1	TRBD2	CASSLGRGGHYNEQFF	TGTGCCAGCAGCTTAGGTCGGGGGGGACATTACAATGAGCAGTTCTTC
.	TRBV6-4	TRBJ1-4	TRBD1	CATDTQGRSEKLFF	TGTGCCACCGATACACAGGGGCGGAGTGAAAAACTGTTTTTT
.	TRBV6-1	TRBJ1-5	TRBD1	CASREEGGAGNNQPQHF	TGTGCCAGCAGAGAAGAAGGGGGCGCCGGGAACAATCAGCCCCAGCATTTT
few	TRBV9	TRBJ2-2	.	CASSVEERVGTGELFF	TGTGCCAGCAGCGTAGAAGAGAGGGTCGGCACCGGGGAGCTGTTTTTT
.	TRBV5-1	TRBJ2-2	TRBD1	CASSFGQGGTGELFF	TGCGCCAGCAGCTTCGGACAGGGCGGAACCGGGGAGCTGTTTTTT
once	TRBV5-5	TRBJ1-2	TRBD1	CASSSGQGNGYTF	TGTGCCAGCAGCTCGGGACAGGGGAACGGCTACACCTTC
.	TRBV15	TRBJ2-5	TRBD1	CATSRDLAGQGAGETQYF	TGTGCCACCAGCAGAGATCTGGCGGGACAGGGGGCAGGGGAGACCCAGTACTTC
.	TRBV7-9	TRBJ1-1	.	CASSPAATEAFF	TGTGCCAGCAGCCCAGCGGCCACTGAAGCTTTCTTT
.	TRBV5-1	TRBJ2-7	.	CASSLASGVPYEQYF	TGCGCCAGCAGCTTGGCCTCAGGGGTGCCCTACGAGCAGTACTTC
.	TRBV27	TRBJ1-2	TRBD1	CASWGTGFSYTF	TGTGCCAGCTGGGGGACAGGGTTCAGCTACACCTTC
.	TRBV2	TRBJ2-7	TRBD1	CASSEEGQYYEQYF	TGTGCCAGCAGTGAAGAGGGACAGTACTACGAGCAGTACTTC
few	TRBV5-1	TRBJ1-1	TRBD1	CASSQPGQVAFF	TGCGCCAGCAGCCAGCCGGGACAGGTGGCTTTCTTT
.	TRBV5-1	TRBJ2-1	.	CASSPLRQRYNEQFF	TGCGCCAGCAGCCCGCTTCGACAGCGCTACAATGAGCAGTTCTTC
.	TRBV18	TRBJ2-7	.	CASSPPTGYEQYF	TGTGCCAGCTCACCACCGACAGGCTACGAGCAGTACTTC
.	TRBV10-2	TRBJ2-4	TRBD1	CASMGQTSLAKNIQYF	TGCGCCAGCATGGGACAGACCTCCCTAGCCAAAAACATTCAGTACTTC
.	TRBV6-1	TRBJ1-2	TRBD1	CASSDREINYGYTF	TGTGCCAGCAGCGACAGGGAAATTAACTATGGCTACACCTTC
once	TRBV28	TRBJ2-3	TRBD2	CASSLGLAGNTTDTQYF	TGTGCCAGCAGTCTGGGACTAGCGGGGAATACCACAGATACGCAGTATTTT
.	TRBV6-5	TRBJ2-5	.	CASSYTPGETQYF	TGTGCCAGCAGTTATACCCCCGGGGAGACCCAGTACTTC
.	TRBV28	TRBJ1-1	TRBD1	CASSFSSLVARSGGNTEAFF	TGTGCCAGCAGTTTTAGCTCTCTTGTTGCCCGTTCAGGGGGTAACACTGAAGCTTTCTTT
.	TRBV19	TRBJ2-3	.	CASSIEGGHLDTQYF	TGTGCCAGTAGTATAGAGGGGGGGCATTTAGATACGCAGTATTTT
.	TRBV30	TRBJ2-1	TRBD2	CASRTSGGANEQFF	TGTGCCTCCAGGACTAGCGGGGGGGCGAATGAGCAGTTCTTC
.	TRBV5-1	TRBJ2-6	TRBD1	CASSLKAETGGSGANVLTF	TGCGCCAGCAGCTTGAAGGCCGAGACAGGGGGCTCTGGGGCCAACGTCCTGACTTTC
.	TRBV5-1	TRBJ1-2	TRBD1	CASSLKYRGGYGYTF	TGCGCCAGCAGCTTGAAATACAGGGGGGGTTATGGCTACACCTTC
.	TRBV7-9	TRBJ2-1	TRBD2	CASSLGRSGTSEYNEQFF	TGTGCCAGCAGCTTGGGGAGGTCCGGGACTAGCGAGTACAATGAGCAGTTCTTC
.	TRBV5-1	TRBJ1-4	.	CASSLGTITNEKLFF	TGCGCCAGCAGCTTGGGGACAATAACTAATGAAAAACTGTTTTTT
.	TRBV4-3	TRBJ1-6	.	CASSTRDRRNSPLHF	TGCGCCAGCAGCACGCGTGACAGGAGGAATTCACCCCTCCACTTT
.	TRBV18	TRBJ1-1	TRBD1	CASSPRTGTGMTEAFF	TGTGCCAGCTCACCTCGAACCGGGACAGGGATGACTGAAGCTTTCTTT
once	TRBV6-1	TRBJ1-4	.	CASTGPATNEKLFF	TGTGCCAGCACAGGGCCTGCAACTAATGAAAAACTGTTTTTT
.	TRBV14	TRBJ1-2	.	CASSQVGGEGGTYGYTF	TGTGCCAGCAGCCAAGTAGGTGGGGAGGGAGGAACTTATGGCTACACCTTC
.	TRBV11-2	TRBJ2-7	TRBD2	CASSLESRTGGEQYF	TGTGCCAGCAGCTTAGAATCCCGGACGGGAGGAGAGCAGTACTTC
.	TRBV14	TRBJ2-7	TRBD1	CASSRPKDRGVNEQYF	TGTGCCAGCAGCCGACCGAAGGACAGGGGGGTCAACGAGCAGTACTTC
.	TRBV6-1	TRBJ1-5	.	CASSNTGKDQPQHF	TGTGCCAGCAGCAACACAGGGAAAGATCAGCCCCAGCATTTT
once	TRBV14	TRBJ1-1	.	CASSQARGLTEAFF	TGTGCCAGCAGCCAAGCGAGGGGACTCACTGAAGCTTTCTTT
once	TRBV27	TRBJ1-5	.	CASSPFQMGAQPQHF	TGTGCCAGCAGTCCCTTCCAGATGGGGGCTCAGCCCCAGCATTTT
.	TRBV11-2	TRBJ2-1	.	CASRAVRQFF	TGTGCCAGCCGAGCTGTGAGGCAGTTCTTC